What follows describes a single TCR beta chain. Likely a read error: the CDR3 ends without its conserved phenylalanine or tryptophan. No DNA is shown, since the ends of the CDR3 on it are uncertain; the CDR3 is the one TCRdb lists. The CDR3 is 12 residues long, counting both termini. CDR1 is KGHSH, CDR2 LQKENI, per germline. The data were obtained in a study of blood T cell repertoires in COVID-19. Overall study context: The United States, Italy and Spain provided the acute and convalescent COVID-19 samples. From T cells, B-cell-depleted T cells, or PBMCs came the material, which was cDNA or gDNA.

How the authors handled the data: From reference gene primer amplification, estimates of nucleated cell counts were derived. Generated by immunoSEQ multiplex PCR, the TCRdb table keeps only in-frame clones and is missing some. The D gene and trimming were derived from the DNA, and the V and J assignments and clone size from that table. Of about 410,000 clones listed, roughly 90% are singletons. This receptor was identified in a woman aged 40 to 50 with COVID-19, enrolled during active disease. V usage is TRBV18 and J usage is TRBJ2-3; no check of the table's D call, TRBD1, against the DNA was made. Sequenced: peripheral blood. The CDR3 sequence is CASSPRLLDSEL.